These 2 T cell receptor beta chains originate from one sample sequenced in a study of T cell repertoires in cytomegalovirus infection. TCRdb redid the calling of the reads with MiXCR, one entry per CDR3 protein. The sample lists roughly 700,000 distinct CDR3 sequences, approximately 33% occurring once. These receptors' targets are unknown. Here the sequenced sample was cultured PBMCs, taken from culture after CMV antigen stimulation. The receptor set was obtained from a human donor in good health (CMV status not recorded). Some clones in this sample may be carry-over from other donors' samples.

This CDR3 reads CASTTTNYNEQFF. For the CDR3, the DNA is TGTGCCAGCACTACTACAAACTACAATGAGCAGTTCTTC. The genes are TRBV27 and TRBJ2-1; D gene unclear. V lost 7 bases and J lost 3, with 10 bases in between. Germline V gene lookup returns CDR1 MNHEY and CDR2 SMNVEV (reference sequence). This CDR3 is built from 13 residues.

The chain links TRBV11-2 to TRBJ1-1; D is unclear. The CDR3 contains 20 residues. Germline lookup yields CDR1 SGHAT and CDR2 FQNNGV. V was trimmed by 0 bases and J by 5 bases, leaving 28 bases between them. In DNA form, the CDR3 reads TGTGCCAGCAGCTTAGAGACGTTTTCTGGGCCTATATCTAATCGAACTGAAGCTTTCTTT. This translates into CASSLETFSGPISNRTEAFF.